Listed here is a single T cell receptor beta chain. Its cognate antigen is unknown. This record comes from a study of T cell responses to AZD1222 COVID-19 vaccine. Study-wide results and limits: The breadth and depth of Spike-specific TCRs increased once two AZD1222 doses had been given. It should be noted that donors were predominantly white British and more often female, and clonal diversity was possibly underestimated. Among vaccine-associated CD4 TCRs, coverage spanned spike, with dominance at 160-218 and 743-854. Unmutated variant regions are reportedly targeted by nearly half of spike-specific TCRs.

This CDR3 comprises 15 residues. In germline, CDR1 is MNHEY, CDR2 SVGAGI. V gave up 6 bases and J gave up 7 bases; unmatched junction bases: 10. The data were produced by immunoSEQ multiplex PCR, yet TCRdb's version contains in-frame clones alone and is incomplete. The table has some 150,000 clones, under 95% seen once. Source: peripheral blood, taken on day 0 of AZD1222 vaccination. The chain joins TRBV6-5 to TRBJ1-5; 9 nucleotides line up with TRBD1. The TCR comes from an adult in good health. The CDR3 reads CASRPGQGDGQPQHF. CDR3 bases: TGTGCCAGCAGACCGGGACAGGGTGACGGACAGCCCCAGCATTTT.